A single T cell receptor beta chain is shown here with its context. The sample comes from a study of blood T cell repertoires in COVID-19. Study overall: Spain, Italy and the United States supplied samples that represented acute and convalescent COVID-19.

As processed by the authors: Amplified reference gene primers provided the basis for estimating nucleated cell counts. Only in-frame clones appear in the TCRdb table, and some are missing; sequencing was by immunoSEQ multiplex PCR. V and J calls plus clone size are reproduced from that table; the DNA served to infer D and trimming. The sample holds roughly 20,000 clones, 70% to 90% seen once. The CDR3 runs 14 residues. The V and J ends lost 5 bases and 5 bases respectively, with 13 bases between them. CDR1 MNHEY and CDR2 SVGAGI come from the germline V gene. The TCR sequence derives from a woman older than 75 with active COVID-19. Sequencing input: peripheral blood. The rearrangement joins TRBV6-5 to TRBJ1-5, with D possibly TRBD1 on 5 matching bases. Here the CDR3 DNA reads TGTGCCAGCAGTCTAACCGGGGACTATCAGCCCCAGCATTTT. Translated: CASSLTGDYQPQHF.